The next 14 T cell receptor beta chains were all read from a single sample in a study of kidney transplant recipient with SARS-CoV-2 infection (dated by TCRdb to about 2021). Sequenced using an Illumina MiSeq. The public reads were run again by TCRdb, first through fastp at Q25 and then through MiXCR, and only productive beta chains were kept. Rows with one shared CDR3 protein collapse into an entry with the most common genes and DNA. This sample has 200,000 to 300,000 distinct CDR3 sequences in its table, and roughly 26% of those were observed once. 7% to 8% of the sample rests with the top ten. Read against the paper, the sample's time point label means: pre-pandemic baseline sample and day 111 after first positive SARS-CoV-2 test. Here the sequenced sample was a blood sample, taken at baseline and between days 110 and 120 from a kidney transplant recipient. These receptors were obtained from a male patient aged 25-45 years who had COVID-19 and was a kidney transplant recipient. After a transplant, some T cells may have been passed on by the graft donor.

This clonotype was found many times. The chain combines TRBV28 with TRBJ1-5; possible D gene TRBD1, 5 bases. Germline values: CDR1 MDHEN, CDR2 SYDVKM. The CDR3 has 14 amino acids. Between the trimmed V and J ends, which lost 8 bases and 6 bases, there was a span of 17 bases. CDR3 sequence (DNA): TGTGCCAGCGCGAGGAGCGGGGCGAGTCAGCCCCAGCATTTT. Translating gives CASARSGASQPQHF.

Notes on this clonotype: Being one base from a much bigger clone, this may be a read error. The chain employs TRBV11-1 and TRBJ1-2, with D tentatively TRBD1 (5 bases). V was pared by 5 bases and J by 4 bases, with 23 bases between. Germline V lookup: CDR1 SGHAT, CDR2 FQDESV (reference sequence). The CDR3 loop spans 17 amino acids. DNA for the CDR3: TGTGCCAGCAGCCGGGGACGTAAGGCTGGAAAGACCTATGGCTACACCTTC. Protein: CASSRGRKAGKTYGYTF.

As for this clonotype: This could be a read error, since a much larger clone is one nucleotide away. The V call is TRBV12-3 or TRBV12-4, the J call TRBJ2-6; D call uncertain. With 8 bases removed from V and 3 bases from J, the gap between germline ends came to 14 bases. The CDR3 contains 15 residues. The CDR3 sequence: CASGPYRDGANVLTF. In DNA, the CDR3 is TGTGCCAGCGGACCTTACCGTGATGGGGCCAACGTCCTGACTTTC.

This clonotype was seen repeatedly, ten times or more. J is TRBJ1-5 and V is TRBV6-5; 8 bases match TRBD1. The ends lost 0 bases at V and 6 bases at J; junction bases unmatched: 16. CDR3 length: 19 amino acids. Germline loops: CDR1 MNHEY, CDR2 SVGAGI. CDR3 amino acids: CASSYSGQVGGSLSQPQHF. CDR3 coding DNA: TGTGCCAGCAGTTACTCGGGACAGGTCGGGGGCTCCCTAAGTCAGCCCCAGCATTTT.

Ten or more counts support this clonotype. The DNA is left out, because the CDR3 cannot be placed on it with certainty; the CDR3 is given as TCRdb lists it. The J gene is TRBJ1-2, the V gene TRBV7-5. TRBV7-5 has pseudogene status. Including both end residues, the CDR3 is 19 amino acids long. CDR3 amino acids: CISVPEQADEVGKTYGYTF.

Ten or more counts support this clonotype. The chain uses TRBV24-1 and TRBJ1-2; D remains ambiguous. With 5 bases removed from V and 8 bases from J, the gap between germline ends came to 14 bases. Looked up from germline, CDR1 is KGHDR and CDR2 is SFDVKD. The CDR3 has 13 amino acids. The CDR3 loop reads CATSASWEHGYTF. DNA of the CDR3: TGTGCCACCAGTGCGTCGTGGGAGCACGGCTACACCTTC.

Worth noting for this clonotype: It may be a read error: a sequence one base away is much more abundant. The genes are TRBV9 and TRBJ1-2; D remains ambiguous. Germline CDR1 SGDLS, CDR2 YYNGEE. V shed 7 bases and J shed 4 bases, with 23 bases lying between them. This CDR3 has 16 residues. Here the CDR3 reads CASLHSFSRKTYGYTF. The CDR3 nucleotides are TGTGCCAGCCTGCATTCGTTCTCAAGAAAGACCTATGGCTACACCTTC.

Turning to this clonotype: A read error may be the cause here, since a much bigger clone is one base away. CDR3 sequence (DNA): TGCGCCAACAGCCAAGATAGCGTCATGAACACTGAAGCTTTCTTT. It translates to CANSQDSVMNTEAFF. The chain carries TRBV4-1 and TRBJ1-1, with D hard to call. CDR1 is MGHRA, CDR2 YSYEKL, per germline. The CDR3 sequence is 15 residues long.

A word on this clonotype: A read error may be the cause here, since a much bigger clone is one base away. In this CDR3 the conserved last residue, phenylalanine or tryptophan, is missing, so a read error is likely. The chain recombines TRBV7-2 with TRBJ1-1; the D gene is possibly TRBD1 (5 bases). Germline lookup yields CDR1 SGHTA and CDR2 FQGNSA. This CDR3 comprises 13 residues. Trimming took 3 bases from V and 6 from J, leaving 11 bases between them. This chain's CDR3 is CASSLRDGAEAFL. The DNA for the CDR3 is TGTGCCAGCAGCTTGAGGGACGGGGCTGAAGCTTTCTTG.

This clonotype showed up many times. The V gene is TRBV14, the J gene TRBJ2-5; D perhaps matches TRBD2 (6 bases). V was clipped by 3 bases and J by 1 base, with 15 bases between them. The CDR3 has 16 residues. Germline CDR1 reads SGHDN; CDR2 reads FVKESK. Written as DNA, the CDR3 is TGTGCCAGCAGCCAGAGATGGAGGGCGTCCCAAGAGACCCAGTACTTC. Protein product: CASSQRWRASQETQYF.

The sample holds a few counts of this clonotype. The chain uses TRBV13 and TRBJ2-1, with a tentative D call TRBD1 (5 bases). Germline-derived CDR1 and CDR2 are PRHDT and FYEKMQ (reference sequence). Trimming pared 1 base from V and 0 bases from J, leaving 19 bases between. The CDR3 sequence is 19 residues long. The CDR3 protein is CASSLVSSNTGSSYNEQFF. The CDR3 DNA is TGTGCCAGCAGCTTAGTCTCTTCGAACACAGGCAGCTCCTACAATGAGCAGTTCTTC.

This clonotype has ten or more counts. This chain connects TRBV29-1 to TRBJ2-7; 7 nucleotides align to TRBD2. Germline trimming cut 4 bases from V and 4 bases from J; bases unmatched to any gene: 1. The CDR3 runs 11 residues. Looked up from germline, CDR1 is SQVTM and CDR2 is ANQGSEA. The CDR3 region is CSVGRGYEQYF. CDR3 bases: TGCAGCGTTGGGCGGGGGTACGAGCAGTACTTC.

The gene calls are TRBV19 and TRBJ2-1; the match to TRBD2 covers 8 bases. V gave up 1 base and J gave up 6 bases; unmatched junction bases: 11. CDR3 length equals 17 residues. The germline gives CDR1 LNHDA, CDR2 SQIVND (reference sequence). DNA of the CDR3: TGTGCCAGTAGTATAGTGGATCCTAGCGGGTTCCTCAATGAGCAGTTCTTC. Translating it yields CASSIVDPSGFLNEQFF.

This clonotype has a count of ten or more. The chain employs TRBV6-9 and TRBJ1-2; D not resolved. V was pared by 5 bases and J by 4 bases, with 23 bases between. Germline lookup yields CDR1 MNHGY and CDR2 SVAAGI. CDR3 length equals 17 residues. The CDR3 protein is CASSIPRPYGKTYGYTF. In DNA form, the CDR3 reads TGTGCCAGCAGTATTCCGCGGCCTTACGGAAAGACCTATGGCTACACCTTC.